These 32 T cell receptor beta chains came from one sample sequenced in a study of persistence of HIV-infected CD4 T cells (dated by TCRdb to about 2020). Which antigens these TCRs recognize remains unknown. In light of the paper, this sample's treatment or condition label describes: suppressive antiretroviral therapy. Lysates of CMV-infected fibroblasts at around 10 ug/mL were used to stimulate the cells. Memory populations depleted of antigen-responding cells were obtained by sorting nonresponding CD40L-negative CD69-negative CD45RO-high memory CD4+ T cells. The immunoSEQ hsTCRB assay version 4 in survey mode was used to sequence TCRbeta repertoires from genomic DNA. Sourced from immuneACCESS, this table was stored by TCRdb with only in-frame sequences that have V and J called. A share of the clones is absent; for the studies checked, an unresolved V gene accounts for under half, and the remainder has no known explanation. This sample is represented by fewer than 30,000 clones; roughly four fifths of them were singletons. 4% to 5% of the sample belongs to the ten largest clones.

Specimen: CD4+ T cells sorted from PBMCs after roughly 18-hour stimulation, collected from a patient who received antiretroviral therapy. The intended sense of this specimen's cell subset or site label: CD40L-CD69- CD45RO-high memory CD4 T cells not responding to CMV lysate. Receptors were obtained from an adult man with HIV who was CMV-seropositive.

The chain carries TRBV5-1 and TRBJ2-7; D possibly corresponds to TRBD2 (7 bases). The CDR3 is made up of 17 amino acids. Trimming removed 4 bases at V and 1 base at J, with 21 bases between. Looked up from germline, CDR1 is SGHRS and CDR2 is YFSETQ. Here the CDR3 reads CASSREGVKTGSYEQYF. In nucleotides, the CDR3 is TGCGCCAGCAGCAGGGAGGGGGTAAAAACCGGGTCCTACGAGCAGTACTTC.

The V gene is TRBV10-2, the J gene TRBJ2-7; the match to TRBD1 covers 12 bases. Germline lookup yields CDR1 WSHSY and CDR2 SAAADI. V trimming: 2 bases; J trimming: 2 bases; junction bases outside the gene matches: 1. This CDR3 comprises 15 residues. The CDR3: CASSEGTGGPYEQYF. The CDR3 DNA follows: TGCGCCAGCAGTGAGGGGACAGGGGGCCCCTACGAGCAGTACTTC.

The chain is built from TRBV5-1 and TRBJ2-1; 7 nucleotides align to TRBD2. From germline, CDR1 is SGHRS and CDR2 YFSETQ. V dropped 7 bases and J dropped 0; count of bases not matched to a gene: 7. The CDR3 totals 15 residues. This chain's CDR3 is CASHSAGDSYNEQFF. CDR3 nucleotide sequence: TGCGCCAGCCACTCCGCGGGGGACTCCTACAATGAGCAGTTCTTC.

V usage is TRBV2 and J usage is TRBJ1-5; possibly TRBD1 for D (5 bases). This CDR3 spans 14 amino acids. V dropped 8 bases and J dropped 2 bases, with 13 bases sitting between them. CDR1 is SNHLY and CDR2 is FYNNEI in the germline V gene. The DNA for the CDR3 is TGTGCCAGCGGGGGAATGGGAGGCAATCAGCCCCAGCATTTT. Translation gives CASGGMGGNQPQHF.

The genes are TRBV19 and TRBJ1-4; the D is unclear. Between the trimmed V and J ends, which lost 7 bases and 7 bases, there was a span of 13 bases. CDR3 length equals 13 residues. CDR1 and CDR2 from the germline V gene are LNHDA and SQIVND (reference sequence). CDR3 nucleotides: TGTGCCAGTATGCGTGCCCGGTTTGAAAAACTGTTTTTT. Encoded protein: CASMRARFEKLFF.

The V call is TRBV27, the J call TRBJ2-2, with D possibly being TRBD1 (6 bases). V was cut by 4 bases and J by 6 bases, with 15 bases left in between. Germline assignment: CDR1 MNHEY and CDR2 SMNVEV (reference sequence). The CDR3 extends over 15 amino acids. The CDR3 DNA reads TGTGCCAGCAGTTCCGGACAGACCCACTCCGGGGAGCTGTTTTTT. It is translated as CASSSGQTHSGELFF.

The V and J genes are TRBV5-6 and TRBJ1-5; D unresolved. V lost 2 bases, J lost 0 bases, and 9 bases lay in between. Germline CDR1 reads SGHDT; CDR2 reads YYEEEE. The CDR3 extends over 15 amino acids. The CDR3 here is CASSLGLSSNQPQHF. CDR3 DNA: TGTGCCAGCAGCTTAGGTCTCAGTAGCAATCAGCCCCAGCATTTT.

The rearrangement joins TRBV28 to TRBJ2-2; TRBD2 matches at 12 bases. V lost 3 bases and J lost 8; bases outside the gene matches: 7. The CDR3 spans 16 residues. Germline lookup yields CDR1 MDHEN and CDR2 SYDVKM. The CDR3 DNA follows: TGTGCCAGCAGTTTCGGGACTAGCGGGCCGCGAGGGGAGCTGTTTTTT. It specifies CASSFGTSGPRGELFF.

V gene TRBV12-3 or TRBV12-4 combines with J gene TRBJ2-3; the D is unclear. The CDR3 runs to 12 residues. V lost 3 bases and J lost 4, with 5 bases in between. The CDR3 region is CASSFLADTQYF. DNA for the CDR3: TGTGCCAGCAGTTTCCTGGCAGATACGCAGTATTTT.

This clone has only a few counts. The gene calls are TRBV9 and TRBJ2-3, with 16 bases that match TRBD2. The CDR3 spans 19 residues. Per the germline V gene, CDR1 is SGDLS and CDR2 is YYNGEE. V lost 4 bases to trimming and J lost 1 base; unmatched junction nucleotides: 9. CDR3 bases: TGTGCCAGCAGCCCGGGACTAGCGGGGGGGCCTGGGGGCACAGATACGCAGTATTTT. It specifies CASSPGLAGGPGGTDTQYF.

The chain combines TRBV29-1 with TRBJ2-1; 9 nucleotides align to TRBD2. Losses at the gene ends were 5 bases for V and 3 bases for J; bases not matched to a gene: 5. CDR1 and CDR2 (germline): SQVTM, ANQGSEA. This CDR3 spans 14 amino acids. The CDR3 coding sequence is TGCAGCGTTTTAGCGGGGGCCTTCTACAATGAGCAGTTCTTC. This gives the protein CSVLAGAFYNEQFF.

J is TRBJ2-3 and V is TRBV19; 7 bases line up with TRBD2. V shed 7 bases and J 1 base; nucleotides not matched to a gene: 8. In germline, CDR1 is LNHDA, CDR2 SQIVND (reference sequence). The CDR3 is made up of 15 amino acids. The chain's CDR3 is CASTHGLGGTDTQYF. CDR3 in DNA: TGTGCCAGTACCCATGGACTAGGTGGCACAGATACGCAGTATTTT.

The rearrangement joins TRBV6-2 or TRBV6-3 to TRBJ1-1; D ambiguous. This CDR3 region has 12 residues. Germline V gives CDR1 MNHEY, CDR2 SVGEGT. Trimming took 6 bases from V and 6 from J, leaving 11 bases between them. The CDR3 loop is CASSGVRPEAFF. Written as DNA, the CDR3 is TGTGCCAGCAGCGGTGTGCGACCTGAAGCTTTCTTT.

The chain joins TRBV6-5 to TRBJ1-2; 7 nucleotides line up with TRBD1. After removal of 8 bases from V and 8 bases from J, the junction contained 14 bases not matched to a gene. CDR1 MNHEY and CDR2 SVGAGI come from the germline V gene. This CDR3 has 14 amino acids. CDR3 loop: CASDRTGPREGYTF. CDR3 nucleotide sequence: TGTGCCAGCGATAGGACAGGCCCAAGGGAGGGCTACACCTTC.

J is TRBJ2-1 and V is TRBV5-1; maybe TRBD2 (6 bases). The CDR3 has 12 amino acids. Germline V gene sequence: CDR1 SGHRS, CDR2 YFSETQ. V lost 4 bases and J lost 7, with 9 bases in between. CDR3 in DNA: TGCGCCAGCAGCGACGGGGGAAATGAGCAGTTCTTC. It encodes CASSDGGNEQFF.

The V and J genes are TRBV5-1 and TRBJ2-1, with TRBD1 identical over 8 bases. This CDR3 region has 15 residues. The V gene end was trimmed by 4 bases and the J gene end by 3 bases; junction bases not matched to a gene: 6. Germline CDR1 reads SGHRS; CDR2 reads YFSETQ. The CDR3 DNA is TGCGCCAGCAGCCCCGACAGGGGTTTCTACAATGAGCAGTTCTTC. Protein product: CASSPDRGFYNEQFF. Drawing the rest from reference TRBV5-1 and TRBJ2-1, the complete variable domain is KAGVTQTPRYLIKTRGQQVTLSCSPISGHRSVSWYQQTPGQGLQFLFEYFSETQRNKGNFPGRFSGRQFSNSRSEMNVSTLELGDSALYLCASSPDRGFYNEQFFGPGTRLTVL.

In this sample, this clone turned up a few times. The CDR3 here is CASSQDRGPQHF. The CDR3 bases are TGTGCCAGCAGCCAGGACAGGGGGCCCCAGCATTTT. V and J are TRBV4-2 and TRBJ1-5, with TRBD1 matching over 9 bases. CDR1 and CDR2 (germline): LGHNA, YNFKEQ. The J segment lost 9 bases and the V segment lost 3 bases, leaving 0 bases of the junction unmatched. CDR3 length equals 12 residues.

This clone was counted between two and nine times. The chain is built from TRBV7-2 and TRBJ2-3, with D perhaps TRBD2 (6 bases). The V and J ends lost 5 bases and 0 bases respectively, with 9 bases between them. CDR1 is SGHTA and CDR2 is FQGNSA in the germline V gene. The CDR3 sequence is 14 residues long. The DNA of the CDR3 is TGTGCCAGCAGCCTCGGGACTAGCACAGATACGCAGTATTTT. It encodes CASSLGTSTDTQYF.

V gene TRBV19 combines with J gene TRBJ1-3; 7 bases match TRBD1. Unmatched junction bases numbered 13, after V lost 4 bases and J lost 4 bases. Germline CDR1 reads LNHDA; CDR2 reads SQIVND (reference sequence). The CDR3 spans 17 residues. In DNA, the CDR3 is TGTGCCAGTAGTACAGATCCTCGGACAGGAGGAGGAAACACCATATATTTT. Its protein product is CASSTDPRTGGGNTIYF. The full variable domain, in which reference TRBV19 and TRBJ1-3 provide the parts outside the CDR3, is DGGITQSPKYLFRKEGQNVTLSCEQNLNHDAMYWYRQDPGQGLRLIYYSQIVNDFQKGDIAEGYSVSREKKESFPLTVTSAQKNPTAFYLCASSTDPRTGGGNTIYFGEGSWLTVV.

V and J are TRBV28 and TRBJ1-2; possibly TRBD1 for D (6 bases). CDR1 and CDR2 from the germline V gene are MDHEN and SYDVKM. Trimming shortened V by 7 bases and J by 2 bases, and 14 bases separated the two germline ends. The CDR3 loop spans 14 amino acids. The CDR3, as DNA: TGTGCCAGCATCATTTCGCAGGGGAACTATGGCTACACCTTC. Translation gives CASIISQGNYGYTF.

This clone has a handful of counts. The chain employs TRBV6-5 and TRBJ2-7, with a possible D match to TRBD2 (5 bases). Trimming cost V 2 bases and J 2 bases, with 10 bases left between them. Germline V gene data show CDR1 as MNHEY and CDR2 as SVGAGI. This CDR3 has 14 residues. The CDR3 sequence: CASSYGEQAYEQYF. CDR3 nucleotide sequence: TGTGCCAGCAGTTACGGGGAGCAGGCCTACGAGCAGTACTTC.

This rearrangement joins TRBV18 to TRBJ2-1; TRBD1 aligns across 7 bases. This CDR3 spans 15 amino acids. Germline V gene sequence: CDR1 KGHSH, CDR2 LQKENI. V lost 0 bases, J lost 4 bases, and 3 bases stayed unmatched. CDR3 amino acids: CASSPPRQGYNEQFF. In nucleotides, the CDR3 is TGTGCCAGCTCACCACCGAGACAGGGATACAATGAGCAGTTCTTC.

The chain is built from TRBV30 and TRBJ1-4; TRBD1 matches at 7 bases. The germline gives CDR1 GTSNPN, CDR2 SVGIG (reference sequence). The J segment lost 7 bases and the V segment lost 3 bases, leaving 8 bases of the junction unmatched. The CDR3 consists of 14 residues. The CDR3 bases are TGTGCCTGGAGGGGTACAGGGGTGCGTGAAAAACTGTTTTTT. Translated, it gives CAWRGTGVREKLFF.

The rearrangement uses TRBV7-9 and TRBJ1-1; D possibly corresponds to TRBD1 (5 bases). The germline V gene has CDR1 SEHNR and CDR2 FQNEAQ (reference sequence). This CDR3 has 14 amino acids. Between the trimmed V and J ends, which lost 2 bases and 3 bases, there was a span of 10 bases. CDR3 protein: CASSLSTGHTEAFF. CDR3 coding DNA: TGTGCCAGCAGCTTATCTACAGGACACACTGAAGCTTTCTTT.

The rearrangement joins TRBV2 to TRBJ1-4, with 7 nucleotides matching TRBD1. CDR3 length: 16 residues. Germline loops: CDR1 SNHLY, CDR2 FYNNEI. The junction had 13 bases not matched to a gene; V was cut back by 5 bases and J by 7 bases. In DNA form, the CDR3 reads TGTGCCAGCAGTCGCCCTCGGACAGGTGGGAGTGAAAAACTGTTTTTT. It is translated as CASSRPRTGGSEKLFF.

The chain carries TRBV2 and TRBJ1-2; D is uncertain. V was cut by 8 bases and J by 0 bases, with 10 bases left in between. Looked up from germline, CDR1 is SNHLY and CDR2 is FYNNEI. The CDR3 runs 13 residues. The CDR3: CASWFLANYGYTF. The CDR3, as DNA: TGTGCCAGCTGGTTTTTAGCTAACTATGGCTACACCTTC.

The table lists this clone with a few counts. This chain uses TRBV7-2 with TRBJ2-3, with D unresolved. V lost 1 base and J 6 bases, leaving 11 bases between the germline ends. The CDR3 has 14 amino acids. CDR1 and CDR2 from the germline V gene are SGHTA and FQGNSA. The CDR3 sequence: CASSLERPRDTQYF. Written as DNA, the CDR3 is TGTGCCAGCAGCTTAGAACGCCCGCGGGATACGCAGTATTTT. The variable domain in full, with the rest retrieved from reference TRBV7-2 and TRBJ2-3, is GAGVSQSPSNKVTEKGKDVELRCDPISGHTALYWYRQSLGQGLEFLIYFQGNSAPDKSGLPSDRFSAERTGGSVSTLTIQRTQQEDSAVYLCASSLERPRDTQYFGPGTRLTVL.

The chain couples TRBV6-1 to TRBJ2-1; a weak D match, TRBD2 (6 bases). CDR3 size: 14 residues. Germline CDR1 reads MNHNS; CDR2 reads SASEGT. V lost 5 bases and J 6 bases, leaving 14 bases between the germline ends. The CDR3 DNA sequence: TGTGCCAGCAGTTCCGAGCTAGCGACCAATGAGCAGTTCTTC. Translating it yields CASSSELATNEQFF.

The table lists this clone with a few counts. This chain joins TRBV7-9 and TRBJ1-2; D is perhaps TRBD1 (6 bases). This CDR3 region has 13 residues. In germline, CDR1 is SEHNR, CDR2 FQNEAQ (reference sequence). The V end was cut by 5 bases, the J end by 4 bases, with 11 bases between. Here the CDR3 reads CASSQRDIYGYTF. The CDR3 DNA reads TGTGCCAGCAGCCAACGGGACATCTATGGCTACACCTTC.

This rearrangement joins TRBV5-5 to TRBJ2-3; D unclear. The CDR3 runs to 15 residues. V lost 3 bases to trimming and J lost 6 bases, with 17 bases between them. Germline V gene data show CDR1 as SGHKS and CDR2 as YYEKEE (reference sequence). This chain's CDR3 is CASSWKFEALDTQYF. The DNA of the CDR3 is TGTGCCAGCAGCTGGAAGTTCGAGGCGTTGGATACGCAGTATTTT.

The chain recombines TRBV7-2 with TRBJ1-6, with TRBD1 matching 7 bases. This CDR3 region has 15 residues. Germline CDR1 reads SGHTA; CDR2 reads FQGNSA. J gave up 9 bases and V 5 bases, and 10 bases lay outside the gene matches. The CDR3: CASSQNDRVISPLHF. As DNA, the CDR3 is TGTGCCAGCAGCCAAAATGACAGGGTCATTTCACCCCTCCACTTT.

This clone was observed a handful of times. This rearrangement joins TRBV18 to TRBJ1-2; D unclear. The CDR3 has 13 residues. Germline V gene lookup returns CDR1 KGHSH and CDR2 LQKENI. The V end was cut by 2 bases, the J end by 5 bases, with 9 bases between. DNA of the CDR3: TGTGCCAGCTCACCAGCTGGGCTTTATGGCTACACCTTC. The encoded protein is CASSPAGLYGYTF. The whole variable domain, filled in from reference TRBV18 and TRBJ1-2, reads NAGVMQNPRHLVRRRGQEARLRCSPMKGHSHVYWYRQLPEEGLKFMVYLQKENIIDESGMPKERFSAEFPKEGPSILRIQQVVRGDSAAYFCASSPAGLYGYTFGSGTRLTVV.